This is a list of T cell receptor beta chains from one sample in a study of blood T cell repertoires in COVID-19. Assay used: immunoSEQ multiplex PCR; TCRdb lists only in-frame clones, some missing. This table holds about 190,000 clones, roughly 89% found once. The specimen was peripheral blood. All receptors derive from a woman between 18 and 29 years old who had recovered from COVID-19. CDR3s leave out the opening cysteine and the closing phenylalanine or tryptophan. Each record gives: V gene, CDR3 protein.

TRBV27 ASSLVYSNQPQH
TRBV5-1 ASSLVVAGNEQF
TRBV9 ASSVGTGISYEQY
TRBV9 ASSVRQGGGTDTQY
TRBV4-1 ASSQVTEGTGELF
TRBV7-6 ASSTTGTGVAQY
TRBV3-1/TRBV3-2 ASSSQASRWF
TRBV4-3 ASSQEPSSSGENTGELF
TRBV4-1 ASSQDMAGYEQY
TRBV11-3 ASSLGGQGANVLT
TRBV4-1 ASSHMIAGHIYEQY
TRBV25-1 ASTQGSSYNEQF
TRBV5-5 ASSVGLMSGYEKLF
TRBV3-1/TRBV3-2 ASSQAGTSGDNEQF
TRBV19 ASSIDISSYNEQF
TRBV9 ASSVGISMGQAEKLF
TRBV7-9 ASSLVGARSGNTIY
TRBV27 ASRGGYYGYT
TRBV7-2 ASSIDRGSGYEQY
TRBV2 ASRKGQGLTGELF
TRBV5-1 ASSASMGLAGVSKNIQY
TRBV5-1 ASSAGTVNTEAF
TRBV2 ASIRERAGNYGYT
TRBV12-3/TRBV12-4 ASSTTGANVLT
TRBV6-2/TRBV6-3 ASSPHRVSLNSNQPQH
TRBV7-8 ASSLGIWGGEAF
TRBV11-2 ASSLARDYNSPLH
TRBV7-2 ASSERQGYRLSGANVLT
TRBV5-6 ASSFSANTGELF
TRBV6-5 ASSPGHINQPQH
TRBV4-3 ASSQAPGLWGYT
TRBV18 ASSREGNTEAF
TRBV6-5 ASSSRLAGGPIEQF
TRBV6-6 ASSYSDFYSNQPQH
TRBV7-6 ASSPGFGTNEKLF
TRBV5-1 ASSLALDTQY
TRBV2 ASTGQGMNTEAF
TRBV4-1 ASSPWVGIDNQPQH
TRBV6-1 ASSEALGRSEAF
TRBV7-2 ASSFSRDSESFSYNEQF
TRBV7-2 ASSSGQSYYGYT
TRBV27 ASSLNRRNSNQPQH
TRBV10-3 AIKDTGGIYGYT
TRBV7-9 ASSTLGGNGYT